A selection of T cell receptor beta chains follows, all from one sample in a study of post-analysis software for immune sequencing data. TCRdb analysed the PCR reads with MiXCR anew, one entry per CDR3 protein. The data show about 200,000 distinct CDR3 sequences, 29% seen once. The sequenced sample consisted of blood. All receptors come from a girl under 18 with multiple sclerosis. The CDR3 runs from the conserved cysteine through the conserved F or W. Size tells how often a clone was seen (once, few, many) or the class of an expanded clone, and some rows leave it out.

clone_size v_call cdr3_aa
- TRBV7-9 CASSLLQGRTEAFF
- TRBV20-1 CSAVKQVFHGYTF
many TRBV6-5 CASSYGGGLKNIQYF
- TRBV7-2 CVSSSTGLAGFIGAKNIQYF
few TRBV28 CASASGGQSFYEQYF
once TRBV28 CASMTGGNEKLFF
few TRBV28 CASSPEGLGHGEQYF
- TRBV6-5 CAGSYRPLDGYTF
many TRBV25-1 CASSDGAGGGEQYF
- TRBV14 CAIPPGQGKNQPQHF
- TRBV7-4 CASSWTGGNTIYF
many TRBV6-2/TRBV6-3 CASTRGVSTYEQYF
few TRBV28 CACSPQPGPTRLASSYNEQFF
many TRBV29-1 CSVEVPLAGHTDTQYF
- TRBV18 CASPIGPGAPGANVLTF
- TRBV5-1 CASSLGVPGLGSGANVLTF
many TRBV7-9 CASSTDRDNQPQHF
- TRBV15 CATSREWSSGANVLTF
- TRBV28 CASSLQGEYGYTF
- TRBV28 CASSPPSGSSYNEQFF
few TRBV18 CASSPPGRDLSGYTF
- TRBV5-5 CASRIAGIQGTQYF
few TRBV20-1 CSAGRRGLLSGANVLTF
- TRBV12-3/TRBV12-4 CASSGKGQPQHF
few TRBV15 CATGTRGSGGELFF
- TRBV10-3 CAISEVGGWQGDTQHF
few TRBV14 CASSRGPGQGGYGYTF
- TRBV7-2 CASSRTPMGYEQYF
many TRBV5-1 CASSLGGQDYSYEQYF
many TRBV6-2/TRBV6-3 CASSYPSKTDTQYF
- TRBV7-6 CASSLAGQGAYTEAFF
many TRBV10-3 CAISGTSGPYEQYF
- TRBV29-1 CSVEGDRAQAFF
- TRBV5-1 CAGSLWGGENQPQHF
few TRBV5-1 CASSLELGEGEQFF
many TRBV12-3/TRBV12-4 CASLFRRSGQETQYF
few TRBV2 CASILDRASSYEQYF
- TRBV11-2 CASSLAPGTYNEQFF
- TRBV24-1 CAASDPRAVTDTQYF
few TRBV6-2/TRBV6-3 CASSLVGATYNEQFF
once TRBV19 CASSPLWNPSTDTQYF
many TRBV5-1 CASSQDSPVSTQYF
few TRBV14 CASSQSGTRSYNEQYF
- TRBV5-1 CASSSGAGETQYF
- TRBV20-1 CSALTLLAGGDEQYF
many TRBV27 CASSPLRLAGARETQYF
- TRBV30 CAWSSTGTSEAFF
many TRBV3-1 CASSHPGQAGGNEQFF
- TRBV30 CAWSTRSGNIQYF
many TRBV6-1 CASSARGTSSSYNEQFF